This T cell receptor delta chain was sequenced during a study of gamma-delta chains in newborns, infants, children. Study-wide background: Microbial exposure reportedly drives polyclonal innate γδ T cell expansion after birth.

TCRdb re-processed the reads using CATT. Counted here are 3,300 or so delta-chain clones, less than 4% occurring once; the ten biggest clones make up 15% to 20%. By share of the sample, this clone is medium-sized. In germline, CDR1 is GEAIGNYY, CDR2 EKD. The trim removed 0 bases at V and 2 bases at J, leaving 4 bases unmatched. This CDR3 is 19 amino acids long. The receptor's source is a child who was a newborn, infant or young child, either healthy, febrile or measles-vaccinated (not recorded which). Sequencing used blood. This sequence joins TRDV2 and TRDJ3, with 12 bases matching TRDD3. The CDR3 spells CACDTYWGIPTWDTRQMFF. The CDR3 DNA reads TGTGCCTGTGACACCTACTGGGGGATACCGACCTGGGACACCCGACAGATGTTTTTC.